One T cell receptor (beta chain) is described in this entry. The investigators amplified TCR beta CDR3 regions from RNA transcripts. Researchers ran a first-round RT-PCR on the TCR CDR3 using the HTBI primer set. One entry per CDR3 protein, called by TCRdb with MiXCR from the multiplex PCR reads. The table includes 300,000 to 400,000 distinct CDR3 sequences, over 20% detected once. This sample is part of a study of T cells in Graves' hyperthyroidism and ophthalmopathy. Background on the study: Peripheral blood was acquired at first diagnosis, ahead of any therapy whatsoever.

The CDR3 covers 15 residues. Germline V CDR1 and CDR2: MDHEN, SYDVKM. V dropped 6 bases and J dropped 0 bases, with 12 bases sitting between them. Diagnostic decisions used clinical symptoms, serum thyroxine and TRAb, thyroid ultrasound and orbital computed tomography. This chain links TRBV28 with TRBJ1-5; TRBD1 is a possible D gene (6 bases). This TCR was sampled from a woman in her forties or fifties with Graves' hyperthyroidism. Sequencing used blood. The CDR3 is CASRRTVYSNQPQHF. DNA of the CDR3: TGTGCCAGCAGAAGGACAGTTTATAGCAATCAGCCCCAGCATTTT.